This is a list of T cell receptor beta chains from one sample in a study of shared clonotypes between healthy human individuals. The table came from immunoSEQ multiplex PCR; TCRdb's copy has only in-frame clones and leaves some out. Of 2,500,000 or so clones in the sample, 93% are singletons; the top ten hold 0.36%. The sequenced material came from naive CD4+ T cells from PBMCs. The receptors come from a man younger than 35 in good health. Some clones in this sample may be carry-over from other donors' samples. The conserved cysteine and the conserved F or W are not part of the CDR3 here. The order of the fields is J gene, V gene, CDR3 protein.

TRBJ2-7,TRBV7-9,ASSSFTGSSYEQY
TRBJ2-3,TRBV10-2,ASRPPGLAGAADTQY
TRBJ1-1,TRBV2,ASSELGAQGTEAF
TRBJ2-7,TRBV7-9,ASSLGRSTYEQY
TRBJ1-6,TRBV2,ASSEGRVYSPLH
TRBJ1-5,TRBV27,ASSSAGSNQPQH
TRBJ1-3,TRBV19,ASSKTTGNTIY
TRBJ2-3,TRBV11-2,ASSFDRGPDTQY
TRBJ1-2,TRBV6-1,ASSDRAALMDT
TRBJ2-5,TRBV7-2,ASSQRGMTAQY
TRBJ2-7,TRBV9,ASSVGSTGAKTYEQY
TRBJ1-6,TRBV30,AWSVRSIRPRGGSPLH
TRBJ1-1,TRBV4-1,ASSQTGNWGTEAF
TRBJ1-1,TRBV5-1,ASSPTSTLNTEAF
TRBJ1-1,TRBV4-2,ASSPLVGLTEAF
TRBJ2-5,TRBV5-4,ASTAGETQY
TRBJ2-2,TRBV6-5,ASSYRGVRVPGELF
TRBJ1-2,TRBV7-2,ASSLDRVSYGYT
TRBJ1-2,TRBV5-6,ASSLSLRDYGYT
TRBJ1-3,TRBV28,ASNPPVGSGNTIY
TRBJ1-3,TRBV28,ASSLSPGTGSKGNTIY
TRBJ1-1,TRBV6-1,ASSEWDRGTEAF
TRBJ1-3,TRBV28,ASSLNGGNTIY
TRBJ2-3,TRBV5-4,ASSPRQGPDTQY
TRBJ1-2,TRBV28,ASSLGQGKYGYT